These 31 T cell receptor beta chains were sequenced from one sample in a study of blood T cell repertoires in COVID-19. Here immunoSEQ multiplex PCR was the method, and the copy in TCRdb shows in-frame clones only, minus some. The sample holds roughly 220,000 clones, 80% to 90% seen once. The sample taken for sequencing was PBMCs or T cells enriched from blood (not recorded which). The receptors originated from a woman under 30 in a cohort exposed to, infected with or recovered from COVID-19 (not recorded which).

This chain links TRBV5-4 with TRBJ1-2; the match to TRBD1 covers 8 bases. From germline, CDR1 is SGHNT and CDR2 YYREEE (reference sequence). V was clipped by 0 bases and J by 4 bases; unmatched bases: 5. The CDR3 consists of 15 residues. For the CDR3, the DNA is TGTGCCAGCAGCTTGGTGGGACAGGAAATCTATGGCTACACCTTC. Translated, it gives CASSLVGQEIYGYTF.

The chain couples TRBV11-3 to TRBJ2-7; tentatively, D is TRBD1 (6 bases). V was cut by 5 bases and J by 6 bases, with 17 bases left in between. Germline CDR1 reads SGHNT; CDR2 reads YENEEA. CDR3 size: 14 residues. The CDR3 is CASSRQVGSAEQYF. CDR3 coding DNA: TGTGCCAGCAGCCGACAGGTCGGATCGGCCGAGCAGTACTTC.

V is TRBV3-1 (or the pseudogene TRBV3-2) and J is TRBJ1-2; D unclear. Germline CDR1 is LGHDT and CDR2 is YNNKEL (reference sequence). V was clipped by 0 bases and J by 0 bases, with 8 bases between them. The CDR3 is 15 amino acids. The CDR3 sequence: CASSQEPGTNYGYTF. CDR3 in DNA: TGTGCCAGCAGCCAAGAGCCAGGCACTAACTATGGCTACACCTTC.

The rearrangement links TRBV2 to TRBJ2-1; D is possibly TRBD2 (6 bases). Trimming removed 6 bases from V and 4 bases from J, with 13 bases in between. CDR3 length: 14 amino acids. CDR1 and CDR2 (germline): SNHLY, FYNNEI. The CDR3 DNA sequence: TGTGCCAGCAGAGGCGGGGCCCTATACAATGAGCAGTTCTTC. It specifies CASRGGALYNEQFF.

V is TRBV5-1 and J is TRBJ2-1; 7 bases fit TRBD2. This CDR3 spans 15 amino acids. Germline loops: CDR1 SGHRS, CDR2 YFSETQ. The V segment lost 0 bases and the J segment 4 bases; nucleotides outside the gene matches: 4. CDR3 residues: CASSLVGGEYNEQFF. In nucleotides, the CDR3 is TGCGCCAGCAGCTTGGTTGGGGGGGAATACAATGAGCAGTTCTTC.

This clone was observed a few times. This chain connects TRBV19 to TRBJ2-1; no firm D call. Germline V CDR1 and CDR2: LNHDA, SQIVND (reference sequence). This CDR3 has 11 residues. The V end was cut by 7 bases, the J end by 8 bases, with 9 bases between. In DNA, the CDR3 is TGTGCCAGTACTTATGGCCATGAGCAGTTCTTC. Its protein is CASTYGHEQFF.

The chain is built from TRBV5-1 and TRBJ2-4; tentatively, D is TRBD2 (6 bases). V dropped 1 base and J dropped 8 bases, with 10 bases sitting between them. The germline CDR1 and CDR2 sequences are SGHRS and YFSETQ. The CDR3 sequence is 13 residues long. The CDR3 protein is CASSLRGGDIQYF. CDR3 nucleotides: TGCGCCAGCAGCTTGCGGGGAGGTGACATTCAGTACTTC. Drawing the rest from reference TRBV5-1 and TRBJ2-4, the complete variable domain is KAGVTQTPRYLIKTRGQQVTLSCSPISGHRSVSWYQQTPGQGLQFLFEYFSETQRNKGNFPGRFSGRQFSNSRSEMNVSTLELGDSALYLCASSLRGGDIQYFGAGTRLSVL.

In this sample, this clone turned up once. The gene calls are TRBV19 and TRBJ1-1; D perhaps matches TRBD1 (6 bases). The CDR3 has 14 residues. Germline V gene sequence: CDR1 LNHDA, CDR2 SQIVND (reference sequence). The V end lost 7 bases, the J end lost 5 bases, and 17 bases lay between the germline ends. The CDR3 here is CASNRGARGTEAFF. In DNA form, the CDR3 reads TGTGCCAGTAATCGGGGGGCGAGGGGAACTGAAGCTTTCTTT.

The chain carries TRBV11-2 and TRBJ1-6, with a tentative D call TRBD1 (5 bases). The CDR3 is 15 amino acids. In germline, CDR1 is SGHAT, CDR2 FQNNGV. V shed 2 bases and J shed 5 bases, with 10 bases lying between them. The CDR3: CASSLQGSDNSPLHF. As DNA, the CDR3 is TGTGCCAGCAGCTTACAGGGATCGGATAATTCACCCCTCCACTTT.

V and J are TRBV2 and TRBJ1-2; D is possibly TRBD1 (6 bases). Germline CDR1 reads SNHLY; CDR2 reads FYNNEI. This CDR3 is built from 16 residues. V gave up 1 base and J gave up 5 bases, with 17 bases separating them. This chain's CDR3 is CASSEEQDWTAYGYTF. Here the CDR3 DNA reads TGTGCCAGCAGTGAAGAGCAGGATTGGACAGCTTATGGCTACACCTTC.

This sequence joins TRBV7-2 and TRBJ2-7, with D maybe TRBD1 (6 bases). The CDR3 sequence is 14 residues long. Trimming pared 5 bases from V and 4 bases from J, leaving 15 bases between. The germline CDR1 and CDR2 sequences are SGHTA and FQGNSA. As DNA, the CDR3 is TGTGCCAGCAGCCCCAGGTGGGGGCCATACGAGCAGTACTTC. Amino acids: CASSPRWGPYEQYF.

V gene TRBV30 combines with J gene TRBJ1-1, with 8 bases fitting TRBD1. The CDR3 consists of 15 residues. Germline-derived CDR1 and CDR2 are GTSNPN and SVGIG (reference sequence). Trimming took 4 bases from V and 5 from J; bases not matched to a gene: 12. The CDR3 DNA reads TGTGCCTGGAAAAATCCCACAGGGGGAGGTACTGAAGCTTTCTTT. Translation: CAWKNPTGGGTEAFF.

The gene calls are TRBV2 and TRBJ2-2; 7 bases agree with TRBD2. The CDR3 sequence is 15 residues long. Trimming removed 1 base from V and 4 bases from J; junction bases left unmatched: 3. The germline V gene has CDR1 SNHLY and CDR2 FYNNEI. CDR3 DNA sequence: TGTGCCAGCAGTGAAGGACTAGCAGTCACCGGGGAGCTGTTTTTT. Translation: CASSEGLAVTGELFF.

The chain has TRBV11-3 and TRBJ2-3; TRBD2 aligns across 11 bases. The CDR3 covers 18 residues. Trimming removed 3 bases from V and 1 base from J; junction bases left unmatched: 9. The V gene's germline CDR1 is SGHNT and CDR2 YENEEA. For the CDR3, the DNA is TGTGCCAGCAGCTTCGGACTAGCGGGCACGGGGGGCACAGATACGCAGTATTTT. It codes for CASSFGLAGTGGTDTQYF.

The chain combines TRBV21-1 with TRBJ1-6; TRBD1, as called in the table, went unchecked against the DNA. TRBV21-1 is marked as a pseudogene. The CDR3 extends over 13 amino acids. CDR3: CATWAWNNSPLHF. In nucleotides, the CDR3 is TGTGCCACCTGGGCCTGGAACAATTCACCCCTCCACTTT.

V is TRBV18 and J is TRBJ1-3; D is perhaps TRBD1 (5 bases). CDR1 and CDR2 from the germline V gene are KGHSH and LQKENI. The CDR3 loop spans 16 amino acids. The V and J ends lost 2 bases and 0 bases respectively, with 11 bases between them. The CDR3, as DNA: TGTGCCAGCTCACCATTCCCAGGGATCTCTGGAAACACCATATATTTT. Translated: CASSPFPGISGNTIYF.

The rearrangement joins TRBV19 to TRBJ2-1; possible D gene TRBD1, 5 bases. Germline V gene lookup returns CDR1 LNHDA and CDR2 SQIVND (reference sequence). V lost 3 bases and J lost 6, with 12 bases in between. The CDR3 covers 14 residues. CDR3 DNA sequence: TGTGCCAGTAGTATTATCCAGGGCGGCAATGAGCAGTTCTTC. This sequence encodes CASSIIQGGNEQFF.

This sequence joins TRBV6-6 and TRBJ2-2, with a weak D call TRBD2 (6 bases). The germline V gene encodes CDR1 MNHNY and CDR2 SVGAGI (reference sequence). This CDR3 has 15 amino acids. V was cut by 4 bases and J by 4 bases, with 13 bases left in between. The CDR3 region is CASSSPGDGTGELFF. CDR3 in DNA: TGTGCCAGCAGTTCCCCGGGGGATGGCACCGGGGAGCTGTTTTTT.

V usage is TRBV11-2 and J usage is TRBJ2-3; 12 bases agree with TRBD2. The CDR3 covers 19 residues. Germline V CDR1 and CDR2: SGHAT, FQNNGV. Trimming cost V 2 bases and J 1 base; bases outside gene matches: 10. The CDR3 nucleotides are TGTGCCAGCAGCTTAAAACTAGCGGGGGGTCGGTGGGGCACAGATACGCAGTATTTT. Its protein is CASSLKLAGGRWGTDTQYF.

This chain connects TRBV5-6 to TRBJ1-6, with D perhaps TRBD1 (6 bases). Trimming removed 4 bases at V and 6 bases at J, with 11 bases between. Germline V gene lookup returns CDR1 SGHDT and CDR2 YYEEEE. The CDR3 runs 14 residues. CDR3 DNA: TGTGCCAGCAGCCCCAGGGGTTCTAATTCACCCCTCCACTTT. Amino acid sequence: CASSPRGSNSPLHF.

The CDR3 DNA reads as TGTGCTAGTGGTTTTTCCAGACTAGCGGGGGGGGACAATGAGCAGTTCTTC. Its protein product is CASGFSRLAGGDNEQFF. The chain has TRBV12-5 and TRBJ2-1; 14 bases are a match to TRBD2. CDR3 length: 17 amino acids. The germline V gene has CDR1 LGHNT and CDR2 FRNRAP. Germline trimming cut 3 bases from V and 5 bases from J; bases unmatched to any gene: 6.

The genes are TRBV3-1 (or the pseudogene TRBV3-2) and TRBJ1-2; perhaps TRBD1 as D (6 bases). The V end was cut by 0 bases, the J end by 2 bases, with 16 bases between. The CDR3 totals 17 residues. Germline assignment: CDR1 LGHDT and CDR2 YNNKEL (reference sequence). DNA for the CDR3: TGTGCCAGCAGCCAAGATAGTTTTAACAGGGCAAACTATGGCTACACCTTC. It codes for CASSQDSFNRANYGYTF.

V and J are TRBV11-3 and TRBJ2-7; D may be TRBD2 (6 bases). The CDR3 spans 13 residues. Trimming stripped 6 bases from V and 5 bases from J, with 14 bases between. Germline CDR1 and CDR2: SGHNT and YENEEA. The CDR3 region is CASRFGGHDEQYF. In nucleotides, the CDR3 is TGTGCCAGCAGGTTTGGAGGGCATGACGAGCAGTACTTC.

CDR3 region: CASSQQHLSGANVLTF. The CDR3 DNA follows: TGCGCCAGCAGCCAACAACACCTCTCTGGGGCCAACGTCCTGACTTTC. V and J are TRBV4-1 and TRBJ2-6; no clear D gene. The length of the CDR3 is 16 residues. V lost 2 bases, J lost 0 bases, and 8 bases lay in between. In germline, CDR1 is MGHRA, CDR2 YSYEKL.

This chain connects TRBV5-1 to TRBJ2-7, with TRBD1 identical over 10 bases. The CDR3 is 14 amino acids. V lost 4 bases to trimming and J lost 5 bases; unmatched junction nucleotides: 6. Germline V CDR1 and CDR2: SGHRS, YFSETQ. The CDR3 protein is CASSGGQGVDEQYF. The CDR3 DNA sequence: TGCGCCAGCAGCGGAGGACAGGGGGTTGACGAGCAGTACTTC.

This clone was recorded once. The chain carries TRBV7-2 and TRBJ2-1, with TRBD2 identical over 13 bases. Germline trimming cut 3 bases from V and 4 bases from J; bases unmatched to any gene: 9. Germline V gives CDR1 SGHTA, CDR2 FQGNSA. The CDR3 contains 18 residues. The CDR3 reads CASSLGLAGRKRYNEQFF. The CDR3 nucleotides are TGTGCCAGCAGCTTGGGACTAGCGGGGCGAAAAAGATACAATGAGCAGTTCTTC.

This chain joins TRBV7-6 and TRBJ2-3; TRBD2 aligns across 7 bases. CDR3 size: 16 residues. V trimming: 1 base; J trimming: 3 bases; junction bases outside the gene matches: 7. CDR1 SGHVS and CDR2 FNYEAQ come from the germline V gene. The CDR3 reads CASSLGKGGGTDTQYF. The CDR3 DNA reads as TGTGCCAGCAGCTTAGGGAAAGGCGGGGGAACAGATACGCAGTATTTT.

This clone appeared once. The chain uses TRBV5-6 and TRBJ2-2, with TRBD1 as a possible D gene (5 bases). Trimming left V 0 bases short and J 7 bases short, with 13 bases between. The CDR3 is made up of 15 amino acids. Per germline, CDR1 SGHDT and CDR2 YYEEEE. Here the CDR3 reads CASSLGAGNGGELFF. The CDR3 DNA follows: TGTGCCAGCAGCTTGGGTGCAGGGAACGGCGGGGAGCTGTTTTTT.

This clone occurred once. This sequence joins TRBV7-2 and TRBJ1-1, with D perhaps matching TRBD1 (5 bases). CDR1 is SGHTA, CDR2 FQGNSA, per germline. The CDR3 contains 14 residues. Between the trimmed V and J ends, which lost 0 bases and 4 bases, there was a span of 9 bases. The CDR3 reads CASSLAQVITEAFF. The DNA of the CDR3 is TGTGCCAGCAGCTTAGCACAGGTGATCACTGAAGCTTTCTTT.

This clone was seen only once. This rearrangement joins TRBV19 to TRBJ1-6; no reliable D call. V lost 4 bases to trimming and J lost 4 bases, with 8 bases between them. CDR1 and CDR2 from the germline V gene are LNHDA and SQIVND (reference sequence). The CDR3 is made up of 14 amino acids. The CDR3 DNA follows: TGTGCCAGTAGTACGACTCCATATAATTCACCCCTCCACTTT. As protein: CASSTTPYNSPLHF.

This clone has only one observation. The J gene is TRBJ1-5, the V gene TRBV19, with a tentative D call TRBD1 (6 bases). With 5 bases removed from V and 9 bases from J, the gap between germline ends came to 14 bases. CDR3 length: 13 residues. Germline lookup yields CDR1 LNHDA and CDR2 SQIVND (reference sequence). The CDR3 nucleotides read TGTGCCAGTAGTCTACAGGGTTTTCCGCCCCAGCATTTT. This gives the protein CASSLQGFPPQHF.